This TCR beta chain was found in a study of blood T cell repertoires in COVID-19. The germline V gene encodes CDR1 SGHNT and CDR2 YENEEA. The CDR3 contains 14 residues. Deletions cut 3 bases from V and 0 bases from J, with 6 bases between. Original methodology: Reference gene primer amplification yielded estimated nucleated cell counts. Some clones are missing from TCRdb's copy, which holds only in-frame ones; the method was immunoSEQ multiplex PCR. D and trimming come from the DNA, and the V and J calls and clone size come from that table. This sample has about 180,000 clones, with approximately 90% found just once.

Sequenced sample: peripheral blood. The V call is TRBV11-3, the J call TRBJ2-1; possibly TRBD2 for D (5 bases). The clonotype comes from a woman aged 25 to 39 with acute or convalescent COVID-19. CDR3: CASSFSDSYNEQFF. CDR3 in DNA: TGTGCCAGCAGCTTTAGCGACTCCTACAATGAGCAGTTCTTC.